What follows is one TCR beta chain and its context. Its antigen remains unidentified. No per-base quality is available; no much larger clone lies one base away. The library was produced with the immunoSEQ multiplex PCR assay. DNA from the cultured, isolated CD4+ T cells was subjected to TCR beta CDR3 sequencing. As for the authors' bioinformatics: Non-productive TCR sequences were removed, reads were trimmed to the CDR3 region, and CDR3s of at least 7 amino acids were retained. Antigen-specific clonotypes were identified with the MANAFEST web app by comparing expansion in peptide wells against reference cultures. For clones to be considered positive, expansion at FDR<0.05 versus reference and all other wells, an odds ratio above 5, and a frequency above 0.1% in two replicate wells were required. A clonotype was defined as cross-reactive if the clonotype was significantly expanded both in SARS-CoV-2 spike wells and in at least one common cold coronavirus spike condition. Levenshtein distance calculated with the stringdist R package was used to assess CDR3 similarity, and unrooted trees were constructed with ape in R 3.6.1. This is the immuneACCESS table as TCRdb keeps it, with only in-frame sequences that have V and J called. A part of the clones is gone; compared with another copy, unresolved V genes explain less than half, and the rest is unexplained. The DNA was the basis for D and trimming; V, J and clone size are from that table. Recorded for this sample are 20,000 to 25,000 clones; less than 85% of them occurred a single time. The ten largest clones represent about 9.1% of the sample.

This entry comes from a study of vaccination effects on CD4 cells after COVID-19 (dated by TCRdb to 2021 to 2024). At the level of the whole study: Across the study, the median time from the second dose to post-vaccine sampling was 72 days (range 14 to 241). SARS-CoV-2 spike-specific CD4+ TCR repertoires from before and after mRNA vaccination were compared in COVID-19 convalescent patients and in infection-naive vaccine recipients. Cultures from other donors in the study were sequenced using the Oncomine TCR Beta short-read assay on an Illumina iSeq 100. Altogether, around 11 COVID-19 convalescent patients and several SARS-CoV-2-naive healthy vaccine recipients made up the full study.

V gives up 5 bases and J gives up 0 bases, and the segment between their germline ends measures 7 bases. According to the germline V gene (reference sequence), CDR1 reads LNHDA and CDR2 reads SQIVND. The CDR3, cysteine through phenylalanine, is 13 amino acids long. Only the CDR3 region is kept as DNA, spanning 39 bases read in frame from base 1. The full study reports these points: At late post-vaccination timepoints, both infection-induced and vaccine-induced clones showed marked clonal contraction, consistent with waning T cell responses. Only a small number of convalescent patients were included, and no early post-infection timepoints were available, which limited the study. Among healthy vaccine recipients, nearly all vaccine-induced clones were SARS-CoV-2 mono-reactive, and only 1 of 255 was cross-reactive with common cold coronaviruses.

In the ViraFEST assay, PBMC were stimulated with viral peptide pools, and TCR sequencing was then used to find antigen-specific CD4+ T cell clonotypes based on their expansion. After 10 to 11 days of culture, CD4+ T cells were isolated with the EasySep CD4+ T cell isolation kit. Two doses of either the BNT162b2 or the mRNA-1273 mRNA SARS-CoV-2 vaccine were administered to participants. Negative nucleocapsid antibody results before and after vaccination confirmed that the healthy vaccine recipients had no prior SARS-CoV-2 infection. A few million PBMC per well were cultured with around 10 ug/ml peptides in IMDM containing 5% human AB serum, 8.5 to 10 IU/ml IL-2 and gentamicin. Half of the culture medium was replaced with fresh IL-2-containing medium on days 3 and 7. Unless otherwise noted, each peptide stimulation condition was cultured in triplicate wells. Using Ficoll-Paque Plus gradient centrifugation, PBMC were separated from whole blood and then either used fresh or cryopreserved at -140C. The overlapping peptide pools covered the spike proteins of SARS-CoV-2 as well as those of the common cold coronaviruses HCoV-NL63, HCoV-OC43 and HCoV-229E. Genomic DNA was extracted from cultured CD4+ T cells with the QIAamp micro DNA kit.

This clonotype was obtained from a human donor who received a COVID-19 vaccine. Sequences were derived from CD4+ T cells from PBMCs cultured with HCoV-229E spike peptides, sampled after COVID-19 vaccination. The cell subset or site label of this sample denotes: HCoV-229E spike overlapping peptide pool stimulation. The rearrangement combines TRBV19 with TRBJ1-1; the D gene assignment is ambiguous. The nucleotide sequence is TGTGCCAGTAGTTCTTACATGAACACTGAAGCTTTCTTT. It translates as CASSSYMNTEAFF.